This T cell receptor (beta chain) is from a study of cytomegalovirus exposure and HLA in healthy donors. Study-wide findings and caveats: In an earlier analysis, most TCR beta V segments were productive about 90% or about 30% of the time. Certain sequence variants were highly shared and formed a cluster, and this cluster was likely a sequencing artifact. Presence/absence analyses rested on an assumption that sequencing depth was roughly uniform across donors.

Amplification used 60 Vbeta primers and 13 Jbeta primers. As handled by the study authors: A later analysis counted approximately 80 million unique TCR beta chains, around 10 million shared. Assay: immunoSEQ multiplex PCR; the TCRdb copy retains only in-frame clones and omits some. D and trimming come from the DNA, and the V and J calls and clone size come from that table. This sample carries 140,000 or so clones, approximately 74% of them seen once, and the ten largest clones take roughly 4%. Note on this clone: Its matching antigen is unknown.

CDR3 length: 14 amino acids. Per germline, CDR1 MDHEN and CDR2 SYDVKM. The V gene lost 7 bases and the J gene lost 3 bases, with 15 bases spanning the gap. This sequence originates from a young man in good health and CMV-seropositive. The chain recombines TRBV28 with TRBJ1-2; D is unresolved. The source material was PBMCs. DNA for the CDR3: TGTGCCAGCACCTCTGTCGCACAGTACTATGGCTACACCTTC. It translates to CASTSVAQYYGYTF.